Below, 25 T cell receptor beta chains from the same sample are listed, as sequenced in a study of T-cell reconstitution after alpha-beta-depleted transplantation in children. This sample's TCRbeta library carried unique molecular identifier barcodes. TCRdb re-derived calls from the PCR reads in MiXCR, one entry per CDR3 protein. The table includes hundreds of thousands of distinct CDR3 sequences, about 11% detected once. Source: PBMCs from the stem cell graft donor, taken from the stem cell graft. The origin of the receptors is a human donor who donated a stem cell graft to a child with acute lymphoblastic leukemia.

The CDR3 DNA is TGTGCCAGCAGGGGACAGAACACAGATACGCAGTATTTT. Amino acids: CASRGQNTDTQYF. The V and J genes are TRBV5-5 and TRBJ2-3; TRBD1 aligns across 7 bases. Germline CDR1 is SGHKS and CDR2 is YYEKEE (reference sequence). The CDR3 spans 13 residues. V shed 5 bases and J 2 bases; nucleotides not matched to a gene: 2.

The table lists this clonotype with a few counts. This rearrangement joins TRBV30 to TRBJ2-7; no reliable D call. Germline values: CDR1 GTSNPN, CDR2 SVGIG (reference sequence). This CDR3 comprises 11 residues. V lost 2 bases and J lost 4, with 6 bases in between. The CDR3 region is CAWSQRYEQYF. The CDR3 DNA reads TGTGCCTGGAGTCAAAGGTACGAGCAGTACTTC.

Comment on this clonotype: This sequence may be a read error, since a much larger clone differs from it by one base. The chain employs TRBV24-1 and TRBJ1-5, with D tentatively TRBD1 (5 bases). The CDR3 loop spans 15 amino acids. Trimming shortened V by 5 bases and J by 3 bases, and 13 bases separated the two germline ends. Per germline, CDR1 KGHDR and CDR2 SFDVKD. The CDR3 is CATSVSGGTNQPQHF. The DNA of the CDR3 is TGTGCCACCAGTGTTAGTGGGGGAACCAATCAGCCCCAGCATTTT.

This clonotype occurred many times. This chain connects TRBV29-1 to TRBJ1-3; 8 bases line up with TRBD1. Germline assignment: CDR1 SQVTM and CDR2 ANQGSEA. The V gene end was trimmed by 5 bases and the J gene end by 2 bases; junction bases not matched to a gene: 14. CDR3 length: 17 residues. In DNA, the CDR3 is TGCAGCGTTTTCGGGCAGGGGGCCTCAAACGCTGGAAACACCATATATTTT. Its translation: CSVFGQGASNAGNTIYF.

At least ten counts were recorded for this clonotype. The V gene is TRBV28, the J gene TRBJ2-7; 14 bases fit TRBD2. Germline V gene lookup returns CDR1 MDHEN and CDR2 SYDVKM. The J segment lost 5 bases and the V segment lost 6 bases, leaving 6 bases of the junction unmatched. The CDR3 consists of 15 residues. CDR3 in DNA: TGTGCCAGCAGCCCTACGGGACTAGCGGGAGACGAGCAGTACTTC. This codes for CASSPTGLAGDEQYF.

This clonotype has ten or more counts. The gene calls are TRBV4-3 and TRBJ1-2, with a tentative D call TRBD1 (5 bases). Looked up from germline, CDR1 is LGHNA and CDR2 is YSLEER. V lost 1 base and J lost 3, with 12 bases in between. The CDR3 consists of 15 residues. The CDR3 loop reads CASSQGAGSDYGYTF. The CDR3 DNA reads TGCGCCAGCAGCCAAGGGGCAGGGTCGGACTATGGCTACACCTTC.

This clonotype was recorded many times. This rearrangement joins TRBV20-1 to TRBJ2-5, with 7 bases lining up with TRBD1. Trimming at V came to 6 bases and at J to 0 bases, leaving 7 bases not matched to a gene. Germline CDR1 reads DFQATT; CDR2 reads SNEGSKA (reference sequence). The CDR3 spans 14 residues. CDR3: CSATDREYQETQYF. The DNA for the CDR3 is TGCAGTGCGACCGACAGGGAGTACCAAGAGACCCAGTACTTC.

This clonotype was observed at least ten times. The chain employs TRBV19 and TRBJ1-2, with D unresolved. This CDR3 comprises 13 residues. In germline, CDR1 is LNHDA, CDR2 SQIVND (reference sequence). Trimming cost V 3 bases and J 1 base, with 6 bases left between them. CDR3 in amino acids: CASSMGSNYGYTF. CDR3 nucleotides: TGTGCCAGTAGTATGGGGAGTAACTATGGCTACACCTTC.

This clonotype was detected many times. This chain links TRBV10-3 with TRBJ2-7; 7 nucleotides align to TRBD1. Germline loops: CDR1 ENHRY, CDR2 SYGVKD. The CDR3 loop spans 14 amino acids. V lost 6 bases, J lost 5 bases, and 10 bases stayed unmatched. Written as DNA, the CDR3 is TGTGCCATCAGCAGACAGGGCGTGTCCAACGAGCAGTACTTC. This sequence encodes CAISRQGVSNEQYF.

The CDR3 DNA sequence: TGTGCCAGCTCACCGAAGGAAGGGCCGGGAGTAGAAAAACTGTTTTTT. Protein: CASSPKEGPGVEKLFF. This rearrangement joins TRBV18 to TRBJ1-4; D call uncertain. The CDR3 length is 16 residues. Germline V lookup: CDR1 KGHSH, CDR2 LQKENI. The ends were cut back, 3 bases at V and 8 bases at J, with 19 bases in the middle.

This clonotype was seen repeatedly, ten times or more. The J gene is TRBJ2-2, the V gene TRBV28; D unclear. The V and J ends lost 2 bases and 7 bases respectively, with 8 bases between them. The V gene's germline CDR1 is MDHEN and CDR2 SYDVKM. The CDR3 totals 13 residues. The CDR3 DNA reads TGTGCCAGCAGTTTACGAGGCGGCGGGGAGCTGTTTTTT. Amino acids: CASSLRGGGELFF. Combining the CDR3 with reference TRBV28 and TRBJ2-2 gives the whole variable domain DVKVTQSSRYLVKRTGEKVFLECVQDMDHENMFWYRQDPGLGLRLIYFSYDVKMKEKGDIPEGYSVSREKKERFSLILESASTNQTSMYLCASSLRGGGELFFGEGSRLTVL.

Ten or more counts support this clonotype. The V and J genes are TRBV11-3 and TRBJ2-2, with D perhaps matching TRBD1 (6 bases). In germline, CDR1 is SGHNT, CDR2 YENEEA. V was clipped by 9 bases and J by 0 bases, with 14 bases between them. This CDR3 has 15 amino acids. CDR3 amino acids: CASSPRTANTGELFF. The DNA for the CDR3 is TGTGCCAGTTCGCCGCGGACAGCGAACACCGGGGAGCTGTTTTTT.

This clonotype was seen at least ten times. CDR3 region: CASSTGDSQETQYF. CDR3 bases: TGCGCCAGCAGCACGGGGGACAGCCAAGAGACCCAGTACTTC. The genes are TRBV5-1 and TRBJ2-5, with a possible D match to TRBD1 (7 bases). The V end lost 4 bases, the J end lost 1 base, and 11 bases lay between the germline ends. This CDR3 region has 14 residues. Germline CDR1 and CDR2: SGHRS and YFSETQ.

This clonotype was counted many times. The CDR3: CASSAGTSGRALTQYF. CDR3 nucleotides: TGTGCCAGCAGCGCCGGGACTAGCGGGAGGGCTCTCACGCAGTATTTT. V and J are TRBV7-2 and TRBJ2-3; 16 nucleotides line up with TRBD2. The CDR3 consists of 16 residues. Germline V gene lookup returns CDR1 SGHTA and CDR2 FQGNSA. J gave up 9 bases and V 5 bases, and 8 bases lay outside the gene matches.

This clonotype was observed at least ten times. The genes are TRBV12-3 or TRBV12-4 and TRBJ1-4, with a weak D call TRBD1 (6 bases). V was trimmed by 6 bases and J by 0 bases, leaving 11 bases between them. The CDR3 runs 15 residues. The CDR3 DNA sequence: TGTGCCAGCAGAGCAGGACAGCCAACTAATGAAAAACTGTTTTTT. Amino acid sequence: CASRAGQPTNEKLFF.

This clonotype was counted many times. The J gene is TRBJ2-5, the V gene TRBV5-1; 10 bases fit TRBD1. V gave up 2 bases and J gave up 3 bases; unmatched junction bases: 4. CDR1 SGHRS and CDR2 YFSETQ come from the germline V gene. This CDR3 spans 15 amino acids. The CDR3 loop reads CASSFDGTGEETQYF. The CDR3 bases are TGCGCCAGCAGCTTTGACGGGACAGGGGAAGAGACCCAGTACTTC.

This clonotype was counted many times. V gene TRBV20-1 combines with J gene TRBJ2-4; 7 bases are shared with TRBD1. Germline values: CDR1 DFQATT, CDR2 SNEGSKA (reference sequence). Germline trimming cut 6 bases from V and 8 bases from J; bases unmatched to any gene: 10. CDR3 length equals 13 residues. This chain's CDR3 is CSATWDSKYIQYF. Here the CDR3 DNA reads TGCAGTGCAACCTGGGACAGTAAATACATTCAGTACTTC.

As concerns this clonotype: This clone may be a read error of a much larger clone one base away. This CDR3 is CSAIEGRGAFF. The DNA for the CDR3 is TGCAGTGCTATAGAGGGTAGGGGGGCTTTCTTT. The genes are TRBV20-1 and TRBJ1-1; possibly TRBD1 for D (6 bases). This CDR3 contains 11 residues. The V end was cut by 4 bases, the J end by 11 bases, with 14 bases between. The germline V gene has CDR1 DFQATT and CDR2 SNEGSKA (reference sequence).

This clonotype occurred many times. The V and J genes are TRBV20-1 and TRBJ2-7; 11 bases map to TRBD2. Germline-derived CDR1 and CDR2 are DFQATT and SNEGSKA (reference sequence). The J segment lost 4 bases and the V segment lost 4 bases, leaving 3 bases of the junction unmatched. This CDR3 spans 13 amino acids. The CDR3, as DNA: TGCAGTGCTACCGGGACTAGCGGTTACGAGCAGTACTTC. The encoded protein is CSATGTSGYEQYF.

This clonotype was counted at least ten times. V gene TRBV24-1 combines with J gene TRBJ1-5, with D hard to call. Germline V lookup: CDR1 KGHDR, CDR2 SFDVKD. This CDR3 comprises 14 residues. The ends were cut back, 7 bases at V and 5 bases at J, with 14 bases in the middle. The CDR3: CATSSDNWDQPQHF. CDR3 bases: TGTGCCACCAGCTCTGACAATTGGGATCAGCCCCAGCATTTT.

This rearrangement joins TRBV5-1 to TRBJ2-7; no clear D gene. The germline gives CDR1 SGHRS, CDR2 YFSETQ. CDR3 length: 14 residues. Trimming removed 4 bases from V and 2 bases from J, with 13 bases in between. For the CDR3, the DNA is TGCGCCAGCAGCCCCCTTGACGGTACCTACGAGCAGTACTTC. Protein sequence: CASSPLDGTYEQYF.

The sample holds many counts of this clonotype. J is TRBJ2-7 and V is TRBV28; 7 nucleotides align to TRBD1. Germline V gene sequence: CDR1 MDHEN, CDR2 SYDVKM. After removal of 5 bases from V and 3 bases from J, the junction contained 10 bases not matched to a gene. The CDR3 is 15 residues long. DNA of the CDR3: TGTGCCAGCAGTCCATACGACAGGGTAATCTACGAGCAGTACTTC. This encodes CASSPYDRVIYEQYF.

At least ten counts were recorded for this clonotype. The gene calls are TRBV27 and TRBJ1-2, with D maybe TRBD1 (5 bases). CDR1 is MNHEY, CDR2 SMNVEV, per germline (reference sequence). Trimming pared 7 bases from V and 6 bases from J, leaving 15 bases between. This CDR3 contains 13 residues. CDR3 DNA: TGTGCCAGCAAGAGGTCTCAAGGGGATGGCTACACCTTC. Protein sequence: CASKRSQGDGYTF.

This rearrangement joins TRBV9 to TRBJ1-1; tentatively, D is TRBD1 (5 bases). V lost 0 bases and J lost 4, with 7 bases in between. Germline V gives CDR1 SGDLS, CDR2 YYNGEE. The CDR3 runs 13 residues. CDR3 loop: CASSVDGTTEAFF. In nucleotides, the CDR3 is TGTGCCAGCAGCGTAGACGGGACCACTGAAGCTTTCTTT.

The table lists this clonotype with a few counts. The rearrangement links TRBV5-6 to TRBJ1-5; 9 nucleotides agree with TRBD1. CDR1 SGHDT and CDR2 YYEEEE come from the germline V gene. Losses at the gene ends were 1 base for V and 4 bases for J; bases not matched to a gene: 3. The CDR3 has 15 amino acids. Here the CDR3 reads CASSLTGQGNQPQHF. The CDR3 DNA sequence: TGTGCCAGCAGCTTGACGGGACAGGGAAATCAGCCCCAGCATTTT.